The text below deals with one T cell receptor beta chain. Its specificity is not known. This sample is part of a study of T cells in localized non-small cell lung cancer. Study findings and constraints: Uninvolved adjacent lung, not tumor, had the highest T cell clonality. Density of T cells in blood, when higher, went with longer overall survival.

CDR1 is SGHAT and CDR2 is FQNNGV in the germline V gene. V shed 1 base and J shed 4 bases, with 10 bases lying between them. The CDR3 is 14 residues long. Assay used: immunoSEQ multiplex PCR; TCRdb lists only in-frame clones, some missing. The data show tens of thousands of clones, 70% to 90% seen once. The material was peripheral blood, obtained before any cancer treatment. The receptor comes from a female donor older than 55 with stage I lung adenocarcinoma. This chain joins TRBV11-2 and TRBJ2-5, with a weak D call TRBD2 (6 bases). CDR3 sequence reads: CASSLGRGGETQYF. CDR3 in DNA: TGTGCCAGCAGCTTAGGGCGGGGAGGAGAGACCCAGTACTTC. The full variable domain, in which reference TRBV11-2 and TRBJ2-5 provide the parts outside the CDR3, is EAGVAQSPRYKIIEKRQSVAFWCNPISGHATLYWYQQILGQGPKLLIQFQNNGVVDDSQLPKDRFSAERLKGVDSTLKIQPAKLEDSAVYLCASSLGRGGETQYFGPGTRLLVL.